This TCR beta chain was sequenced during a study of blood T cell repertoires in COVID-19. Overall study context: From T cells, B-cell-depleted T cells, or PBMCs came the material, which was cDNA or gDNA.

Measured with immunoSEQ multiplex PCR; TCRdb has only the in-frame clones, and not every one. The sample includes 200,000 to 250,000 clones, about 91% of them seen just once. CDR1 is LNHDA and CDR2 is SQIVND in the germline V gene (reference sequence). V dropped 3 bases and J dropped 7 bases, with 16 bases sitting between them. The length of the CDR3 is 15 residues. Seattle-derived patients entered the study during active infection and were followed longitudinally. Material: peripheral blood. The J gene is TRBJ1-5, the V gene TRBV19; TRBD1 might be the D (5 bases). The origin of this receptor is a woman in her twenties or thirties with COVID-19, enrolled during active disease. CDR3 in amino acids: CASSIERQLRQPQHF. CDR3 bases: TGTGCCAGTAGTATCGAGAGACAGTTAAGGCAGCCCCAGCATTTT.